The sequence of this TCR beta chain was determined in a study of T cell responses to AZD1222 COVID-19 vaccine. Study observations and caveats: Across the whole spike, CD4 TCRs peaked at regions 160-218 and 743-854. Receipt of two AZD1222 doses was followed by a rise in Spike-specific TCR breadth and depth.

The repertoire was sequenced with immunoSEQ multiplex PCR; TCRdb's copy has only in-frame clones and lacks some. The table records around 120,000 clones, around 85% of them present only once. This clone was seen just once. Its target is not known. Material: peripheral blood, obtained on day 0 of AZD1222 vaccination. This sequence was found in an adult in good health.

CDR3 DNA sequence: TGTGCCAGCTCATTTTTGGGCTATGGCTACACCTTC. Translating it yields CASSFLGYGYTF. V is TRBV28 and J is TRBJ1-2; D is unresolved. V was trimmed by 8 bases and J by 4 bases, leaving 11 bases between them. The CDR3 has 12 residues. Germline CDR1 is MDHEN and CDR2 is SYDVKM.